The 17 T cell receptor beta chains below come from one sample, sequenced in a study of technical replicates of blood from a handful of donors. Method: immunoSEQ multiplex PCR; TCRdb's copy keeps in-frame clones and lacks some. Here the sample spans tens of thousands of clones, almost 96% being singletons. Sequencing was carried out using T cells isolated from PBMCs. The receptor source for this set is a human donor in good health.

Here the CDR3 DNA reads TGTGCCAGCAGCGCTAACAGGGGTGGCGAGCAGTACTTC. Protein: CASSANRGGEQYF. The chain has TRBV27 and TRBJ2-7, with 7 nucleotides matching TRBD1. Germline CDR1 reads MNHEY; CDR2 reads SMNVEV (reference sequence). The V segment lost 6 bases and the J segment 6 bases; nucleotides outside the gene matches: 8. This CDR3 has 13 residues.

The J gene is TRBJ1-3, the V gene TRBV6-6, with TRBD1 matching 7 bases. This CDR3 has 16 amino acids. J was trimmed by 0 bases and V by 6 bases; bases with no gene match: 8. Germline CDR1 is MNHNY and CDR2 is SVGAGI (reference sequence). CDR3 loop: CASRHHRGSSGNTIYF. As DNA, the CDR3 is TGTGCCAGCAGGCACCACAGGGGAAGCTCTGGAAACACCATATATTTT.

This chain joins TRBV7-9 and TRBJ2-1; maybe TRBD2 (7 bases). Trimming pared 7 bases from V and 10 bases from J, leaving 17 bases between. Looked up from germline, CDR1 is SEHNR and CDR2 is FQNEAQ (reference sequence). This CDR3 contains 13 residues. The CDR3 here is CASILGGLGEQFF. In nucleotides, the CDR3 is TGTGCCAGCATCTTGGGGGGGCTCGGGGAGCAGTTCTTC.

The genes are TRBV9 and TRBJ2-7, with 11 bases matching TRBD1. The CDR3 runs to 14 residues. Germline CDR1 and CDR2: SGDLS and YYNGEE. The V and J ends lost 2 bases and 6 bases, in that order; junction bases with no gene match: 4. The CDR3 region is CASSVTGTGGEQYF. Written as DNA, the CDR3 is TGTGCCAGCAGCGTTACCGGGACAGGGGGCGAGCAGTACTTC.

The chain uses TRBV5-1 and TRBJ2-3, with 7 bases that match TRBD1. The germline V gene has CDR1 SGHRS and CDR2 YFSETQ. With 6 bases clipped from V and 3 bases from J, the junction kept 10 bases outside the gene matches. The CDR3 is made up of 15 amino acids. CDR3 protein: CASTLIRGITDTQYF. Written as DNA, the CDR3 is TGCGCCAGCACCCTTATCAGGGGGATTACAGATACGCAGTATTTT.

The rearrangement joins TRBV14 to TRBJ1-3; D gene uncertain. Trimming removed 3 bases from V and 0 bases from J, with 15 bases in between. The CDR3 length is 17 residues. The V gene's germline CDR1 is SGHDN and CDR2 FVKESK. The CDR3 reads CASSHPWGVNSGNTIYF. The CDR3 DNA reads as TGTGCCAGCAGCCACCCCTGGGGAGTCAACTCTGGAAACACCATATATTTT.

The CDR3 sequence: CASIEGAGQPQHF. The CDR3 coding sequence is TGTGCCAGCATAGAGGGGGCGGGACAGCCCCAGCATTTT. The chain links TRBV2 to TRBJ1-5; 7 nucleotides align to TRBD1. Germline CDR1 and CDR2: SNHLY and FYNNEI. With V trimmed by 7 bases and J by 7 bases, 7 bases remained unmatched. The CDR3 runs 13 residues.

This clone was seen a single time. The chain couples TRBV11-3 to TRBJ2-1, with TRBD2 matching over 13 bases. The CDR3 length is 16 residues. V gave up 5 bases and J gave up 7 bases; unmatched junction bases: 8. Germline lookup yields CDR1 SGHNT and CDR2 YENEEA. CDR3 amino acids: CASSLRTSGSMNEQFF. In DNA form, the CDR3 reads TGTGCCAGCAGCCTGAGGACTAGCGGGAGTATGAATGAGCAGTTCTTC.

V is TRBV11-3 and J is TRBJ2-7; D might be TRBD1 (6 bases). The germline V gene encodes CDR1 SGHNT and CDR2 YENEEA. The germline V and J ends were trimmed by 5 bases and 4 bases, with 15 bases remaining between them. The CDR3 is 14 amino acids. As DNA, the CDR3 is TGTGCCAGCAGCACGGCAGGACAGCCTTACGAGCAGTACTTC. It specifies CASSTAGQPYEQYF.

The chain is built from TRBV28 and TRBJ1-2; D unresolved. CDR1 and CDR2 (germline): MDHEN, SYDVKM. The CDR3 is made up of 14 amino acids. Between the trimmed V and J ends, which lost 2 bases and 0 bases, there was a span of 7 bases. The CDR3: CASSLSSPNYGYTF. DNA for the CDR3: TGTGCCAGCAGTTTAAGTAGCCCTAACTATGGCTACACCTTC.

The chain combines TRBV27 with TRBJ1-2, with D perhaps matching TRBD1 (6 bases). The CDR3 covers 12 residues. The germline V gene encodes CDR1 MNHEY and CDR2 SMNVEV (reference sequence). Between the trimmed V and J ends, which lost 5 bases and 4 bases, there was a span of 8 bases. CDR3 coding DNA: TGTGCCAGCAGTGGACAGACCTATGGCTACACCTTC. Its translation: CASSGQTYGYTF.

V is TRBV19 and J is TRBJ2-2, with a weak D call TRBD2 (5 bases). Trimming left V 3 bases short and J 1 base short, with 9 bases between. There are 15 residues in the CDR3. Germline assignment: CDR1 LNHDA and CDR2 SQIVND (reference sequence). CDR3 sequence (DNA): TGTGCCAGTAGTATTCAAGCGGTGAACACCGGGGAGCTGTTTTTT. Translated: CASSIQAVNTGELFF. The whole variable domain, filled in from reference TRBV19 and TRBJ2-2, reads DGGITQSPKYLFRKEGQNVTLSCEQNLNHDAMYWYRQDPGQGLRLIYYSQIVNDFQKGDIAEGYSVSREKKESFPLTVTSAQKNPTAFYLCASSIQAVNTGELFFGEGSRLTVL.

The genes are TRBV29-1 and TRBJ2-7; maybe TRBD2 (6 bases). CDR1 is SQVTM and CDR2 is ANQGSEA in the germline V gene. V shed 3 bases and J shed 4 bases, with 19 bases lying between them. This CDR3 contains 15 residues. The CDR3 coding sequence is TGCAGCGTTGAGGGGACTGCGGAAGGGCCTTACGAGCAGTACTTC. It translates to CSVEGTAEGPYEQYF.

This chain joins TRBV7-9 and TRBJ1-1; D might be TRBD1 (5 bases). The CDR3 extends over 14 amino acids. From germline, CDR1 is SEHNR and CDR2 FQNEAQ (reference sequence). V was cut by 2 bases and J by 4 bases, with 11 bases left in between. The CDR3 coding sequence is TGTGCCAGCAGCTTAAATCCAGGGTCCACTGAAGCTTTCTTT. It translates to CASSLNPGSTEAFF.

J is TRBJ2-1 and V is TRBV11-3; 12 bases fit TRBD2. The CDR3 covers 15 residues. The germline V gene encodes CDR1 SGHNT and CDR2 YENEEA. V dropped 6 bases and J dropped 5; count of bases not matched to a gene: 5. CDR3 in DNA: TGTGCCAGCAGGCTCGGACTAGCGGGAAACAATGAGCAGTTCTTC. This codes for CASRLGLAGNNEQFF.

The chain's CDR3 is CATSSPGQGLMAGNTIYF. DNA of the CDR3: TGTGCCACCAGCAGCCCGGGACAGGGGCTAATGGCTGGAAACACCATATATTTT. The gene calls are TRBV15 and TRBJ1-3; TRBD1 matches at 10 bases. The CDR3 extends over 18 amino acids. Germline lookup yields CDR1 LNHNV and CDR2 YYDKDF (reference sequence). The trim removed 3 bases at V and 2 bases at J, leaving 10 bases unmatched. Filled out from reference TRBV15 and TRBJ1-3, the complete variable domain reads DAMVIQNPRYQVTQFGKPVTLSCSQTLNHNVMYWYQQKSSQAPKLLFHYYDKDFNNEADTPDNFQSRRPNTSFCFLDIRSPGLGDTAMYLCATSSPGQGLMAGNTIYFGEGSWLTVV.

The chain links TRBV9 to TRBJ2-1; maybe TRBD2 (5 bases). Between the trimmed V and J ends, which lost 3 bases and 6 bases, there was a span of 10 bases. The CDR3 contains 13 residues. The germline V gene encodes CDR1 SGDLS and CDR2 YYNGEE. In DNA form, the CDR3 reads TGTGCCAGCAGCGCTTGGGAGCTCAATGAGCAGTTCTTC. It encodes CASSAWELNEQFF.